A selection of T cell receptor beta chains follows, all from one sample in a study of CD8+CD57+ T cells in acquired aplastic anemia. Each CDR3 protein is one row after TCRdb ran MiXCR on the reads. The sample consists of 260,000 or so distinct CDR3 sequences, approximately 82% of them appearing once. The specimen was sorted CD4+, CD8+, or CD8+CD57+ T cells (not recorded which) from PBMCs. Source of these receptors: a human donor with aplastic anemia. The CDR3 runs from the conserved cysteine through the conserved F or W. Each record gives: clone size, V gene, J gene, D gene, CDR3 DNA, CDR3 protein. The D gene is left open where the match is weak. The size entry is marked missing in some rows and otherwise reads once, few, many or a size class.

>NA|TRBV7-2|TRBJ2-3|NA
TGTGCCAGCAGCCCCGCTGGCGGGATCGAGGCGACGCAGTTT
CASSPAGGIEATQF
>NA|TRBV5-1|TRBJ2-3|TRBD2
TGCGCCAGCAGCTTGGCGGGAGGTCCCATTACGCAGTATTTT
CASSLAGGPITQYF
>NA|TRBV7-9|TRBJ2-1|TRBD2
TGTGCCAGCAGCTGGCAACTAAGCGGGGGGAGCGATGAGCAGTTCTTC
CASSWQLSGGSDEQFF
>NA|TRBV7-8|TRBJ2-1|NA
TGTGCCAGCAGCTTAGCGGGAGGATCCGATACGCAGTATGAGCAGTTCTTC
CASSLAGGSDTQYEQFF
>NA|TRBV7-3|TRBJ2-7|NA
TGTGCCAGCAGCTTAGGCGCCACAGATTCGTACGAGCAGTACTTC
CASSLGATDSYEQYF
>NA|TRBV5-1|TRBJ2-3|NA
TGCGCCAGCAGCTTCGCGGGGGCTGGGGATACGCAGTATTTT
CASSFAGAGDTQYF
>NA|TRBV7-9|TRBJ1-1|NA
TGTGCCAGCAGCCCCCAACGAGGCGCGGTGAGCGAAGCGTTCTTT
CASSPQRGAVSEAFF
>NA|TRBV7-2|TRBJ2-6|NA
TGTGCCAGCAGCTTAGCGGCAAGCTACGGAGCCAACGCCCTGACTTTC
CASSLAASYGANALTF
>NA|TRBV24-1|TRBJ2-7|TRBD1
TGTGCCACCAGTGATCCTGGGACAGGGGCAACCTACGAGCAGTACTTC
CATSDPGTGATYEQYF
>NA|TRBV7-9|TRBJ2-1|TRBD1
TGTGCCAGCAGCTCGGACAGGGAAGCGGACTCCATATATCAGTTCTTC
CASSSDREADSIYQFF
>NA|TRBV7-8|TRBJ2-3|NA
TGCGCCGGCAGCATAGCAGGCACAGATACGCAGTATTTT
CAGSIAGTDTQYF
>NA|TRBV5-4|TRBJ2-3|NA
TGTGCCAGCAGCTTTACAGATGCGCAGTATTTT
CASSFTDAQYF
>NA|TRBV7-9|TRBJ1-6|TRBD1
TGTGCCAGCAGCTTTCAAAGGGGACAGGGGAGCGCCGACCACTTT
CASSFQRGQGSADHF
>few|TRBV19|TRBJ1-2|NA
TGTGCCAGTAGGATGGGGATAGGCGGGCGAGGCTACACCTTC
CASRMGIGGRGYTF
>NA|TRBV7-9|TRBJ2-3|NA
TGTGCCAGCAGGGACGAAAGAACAGATACGCAGTATTTT
CASRDERTDTQYF
>NA|TRBV7-8|TRBJ2-7|NA
TGTGCCACCAGCGGCCCGGGCCGTCCCGATACGCAGTACTTC
CATSGPGRPDTQYF
>NA|TRBV5-4|TRBJ2-3|TRBD2
TGTGCCAGCAGCTTTACTAGCGACACAGATACGCAGTATTTT
CASSFTSDTDTQYF
>NA|TRBV2|TRBJ2-5|NA
TGTGCCTACGGGGTAGCGGCGTACCATGCGACCCAGTACTTC
CAYGVAAYHATQYF
>few|TRBV28|TRBJ1-5|NA
TGTGCCAGCAGCTCTCCCAGGGCTGGAAATCAGCCCCAGCATTTT
CASSSPRAGNQPQHF
>NA|TRBV7-3|TRBJ1-1|NA
TGTGCCAGCAGCACACACGGGACGACTGAAGCTTTCTTT
CASSTHGTTEAFF
>once|TRBV7-8|TRBJ2-1|NA
TGTGCCAGCAGCTTAGGGCCCCCCTCCTACAAGCAGCAGTTC
CASSLGPPSYKQQF
>NA|TRBV20-1|TRBJ1-2|NA
TGCAGTGCCCGAGCCCTAGCGGGAGAGTACACCTTC
CSARALAGEYTF
>NA|TRBV7-3|TRBJ1-1|NA
TGTGCCAGCAGCTTAGAAGTCGGAGGGCTCACTGAAGCTTTCTTT
CASSLEVGGLTEAFF
>NA|TRBV13|TRBJ2-3|NA
TGTGCCAGCAGCTCACGGACAATAAGCACAGATACGCAGTATTTT
CASSSRTISTDTQYF
>NA|TRBV7-9|TRBJ1-3|TRBD1
TGTGCCAGCAGCTGGACAGGGGGAAACACCATATATTTT
CASSWTGGNTIYF
>once|TRBV7-2|TRBJ2-1|NA
TGTGCCAGCAGCGGCGGGACTCACCTTAATGAGCAGTTCTTC
CASSGGTHLNEQFF
>NA|TRBV7-3|TRBJ2-5|TRBD1
TGTGCCAGCAGCTCAGGAGGGGACAGGGGGATTTATGGCTTC
CASSSGGDRGIYGF
>NA|TRBV5-6|TRBJ1-2|NA
TGTGCCAGCAGCTTGGAGAGGGGACTCTACACCTTC
CASSLERGLYTF
>NA|TRBV11-2|TRBJ2-3|TRBD1
TGTGCCAGCAGCACGGGACAGCACTCCGATACGCAGTATTTT
CASSTGQHSDTQYF
>NA|TRBV2|TRBJ1-2|NA
TGCGCCAGCAGCGAAGGCCTTGCAGGTGGGCACACCTTT
CASSEGLAGGHTF
>NA|TRBV7-6|TRBJ2-7|NA
TGTGCCAGCAGCTTAGAGTCTGGGTCCTACGAGCAGTACTTC
CASSLESGSYEQYF
>once|TRBV7-2|TRBJ2-5|NA
TGTGCCAGCAGCCCACGTAGGTTACCGACCGCGAACACCCAGTACTTC
CASSPRRLPTANTQYF
>NA|TRBV7-9|TRBJ2-5|NA
TGTGCCACCAGCACGAGGAGCGCGCACGAGACCCAGTACTTC
CATSTRSAHETQYF
>NA|TRBV24-1|TRBJ1-2|NA
TGTGCCACCAATGTCCCGGTTATAACGGGGGATGGCTACACCTTC
CATNVPVITGDGYTF
>NA|TRBV7-3|TRBJ2-2|TRBD2
TGTGCCAGCAGCTTAACGAAGCGGGGGTACTACAATGAGCTGTTTTTT
CASSLTKRGYYNELFF
>NA|TRBV7-9|TRBJ1-2|NA
TGTGCCAGCAGCTTAGGGGGGGACGGGCTCGTATTTGGCTACACCTTC
CASSLGGDGLVFGYTF
>NA|TRBV7-9|TRBJ2-7|NA
TGTGCCAGCAGCCGGCGGACAGAAAACTACGAGCAGTACTTC
CASSRRTENYEQYF
>NA|TRBV9|TRBJ2-7|TRBD2
TGTGCCAGCAGCCTCGGGACTAGCGGGCGCTCCTATGATGAGCAGTACTTC
CASSLGTSGRSYDEQYF
>NA|TRBV2|TRBJ1-5|NA
TGTGCCAGCAGCCGGGGCATCCAGCCCCAGCATTTT
CASSRGIQPQHF
>NA|TRBV6-2/TRBV6-3|TRBJ1-1|NA
TGTGCCAGCAAGAGGGGTGCGGAGTGGACTGAAGCTTTCTTT
CASKRGAEWTEAFF
>NA|TRBV7-2|TRBJ2-6|NA
TGTGCCAGCACCCTAAGGGGGGGCGCCTCAGACGCCAACGTCCTGACTTTC
CASTLRGGASDANVLTF
>once|TRBV7-9|TRBJ2-1|TRBD2
TGTGCCAGAAAGGTATTTACGGGGGGAACCTACAATGAGCAGTTCTTC
CARKVFTGGTYNEQFF
>NA|TRBV10-3|TRBJ2-1|NA
TGTGCCACCAGTGAATATTCACAGGGTACCACCCACAATGAGCAGTTCTTC
CATSEYSQGTTHNEQFF
>NA|TRBV9|TRBJ2-3|NA
TGTGCCAGCAGCGTAGGGGGCGCCCGCGATCAGCCCCATTTT
CASSVGGARDQPHF
>NA|TRBV7-2|TRBJ2-6|NA
TGTGCCAGCAGCCCAGCGGGCAGCTATGGGGCCGACGTCCTGACTTTC
CASSPAGSYGADVLTF
>NA|TRBV9|TRBJ2-3|TRBD1
TGTGCCAGCAGCGTAGGTTCCGGGGCAGGGGGTATTGGTACAGATACGCAGTATTTT
CASSVGSGAGGIGTDTQYF
>many|TRBV5-1|TRBJ2-5|TRBD2
TGCGCCAGCAAAGCGGGAGGTTATCTCCAAGAGACCCAGTACTTC
CASKAGGYLQETQYF
>NA|TRBV13|TRBJ1-2|NA
TGTGCCAGCAGCTTAGGATCGGGGGCGCGTGGCTACACCTTC
CASSLGSGARGYTF
>NA|TRBV20-1|TRBJ2-7|TRBD1
TGCAGTGCTAGAGCCGGGACAGTCTACGAGCAGTACTTC
CSARAGTVYEQYF
>NA|TRBV7-3|TRBJ2-5|NA
TGTGCCAGCAGCTCCCCTTCCAGCCAGCGGGCCGGGGAGTTC
CASSSPSSQRAGEF
>NA|TRBV12-3/TRBV12-4|TRBJ1-6|TRBD1
TGTGCCAGCAGACCGGGACAGGGGATCCCACCCCTCCACTTT
CASRPGQGIPPLHF
>NA|TRBV11-1|TRBJ2-1|NA
TGTGCCAGCAGCGTAGGTGTATCCGCCAATGAGCAGTTCTTC
CASSVGVSANEQFF
>few|TRBV19|TRBJ2-7|NA
TGTGCCAGTAGTATTCTAGGGGGCGAGCAGTACTTC
CASSILGGEQYF
>many|TRBV15|TRBJ2-1|NA
TGTGCCACCAGCACGAGGGAGGCTAGCCTCCACAATGAGCAGTTCTTC
CATSTREASLHNEQFF
>NA|TRBV5-6|TRBJ1-1|NA
TGTGCCAGCAGCTTTGCTCGCGCAATGAGCACTGAAGCTTTCTTT
CASSFARAMSTEAFF
>NA|TRBV7-2|TRBJ1-2|NA
TGTGCCAGCAGCTTGAATGGGGGCGCCGCCTATCGCTCCACCTTC
CASSLNGGAAYRSTF
>NA|TRBV7-6|TRBJ1-2|NA
TGTGCCAGCACCTTAAGTAGGGTCCCCACCTGTGGCTACACCTTC
CASTLSRVPTCGYTF
>once|TRBV5-4|TRBJ2-1|NA
TGTGCCAGCAGCTTAGGACCCGACAACAATGAGCAGTTCTTC
CASSLGPDNNEQFF